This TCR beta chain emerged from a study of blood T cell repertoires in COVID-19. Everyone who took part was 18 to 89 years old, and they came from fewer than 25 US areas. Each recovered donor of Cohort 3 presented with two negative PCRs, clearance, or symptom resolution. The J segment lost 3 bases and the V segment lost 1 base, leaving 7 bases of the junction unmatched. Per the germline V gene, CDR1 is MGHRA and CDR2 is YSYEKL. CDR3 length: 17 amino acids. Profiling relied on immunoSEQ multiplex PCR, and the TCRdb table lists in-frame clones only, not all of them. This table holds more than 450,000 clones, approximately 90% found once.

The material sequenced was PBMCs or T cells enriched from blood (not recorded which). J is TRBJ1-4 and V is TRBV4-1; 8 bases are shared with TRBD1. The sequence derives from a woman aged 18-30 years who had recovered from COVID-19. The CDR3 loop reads CASSQVFRGLANEKLFF. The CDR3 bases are TGCGCCAGCAGCCAAGTTTTCAGGGGGCTTGCTAATGAAAAACTGTTTTTT.